These 32 T cell receptor beta chains originate from one sample sequenced in a study of identical twins. MiXCR, run by TCRdb on the 5' RACE reads, gives a single entry per CDR3 protein. The sample shows more than 1.5 million distinct CDR3 sequences, roughly 35% of them seen only once. Input material: cord blood. The receptor set was obtained from a newborn girl in good health.

This clonotype was counted a few times. CDR3 protein: CASSFRPRWGNEQFF. CDR3 nucleotides: TGTGCCAGCAGTTTCAGGCCTAGATGGGGCAATGAGCAGTTCTTC. The V call is TRBV12-3 or TRBV12-4, the J call TRBJ2-1; D is uncertain. The germline V and J ends were trimmed by 3 bases and 6 bases, with 15 bases remaining between them. CDR3 size: 15 residues.

This clonotype has only a few counts. V is TRBV20-1 and J is TRBJ1-2; 7 bases fit TRBD1. The V gene's germline CDR1 is DFQATT and CDR2 SNEGSKA (reference sequence). The CDR3 covers 13 residues. The V and J ends lost 3 bases and 3 bases, in that order; junction bases with no gene match: 4. CDR3 sequence reads: CSASSQGDYGYTF. The CDR3 bases are TGCAGTGCTAGCTCGCAGGGGGACTATGGCTACACCTTC.

V is TRBV2 and J is TRBJ2-1, with TRBD2 identical over 12 bases. This CDR3 has 15 residues. Germline V CDR1 and CDR2: SNHLY, FYNNEI. J was trimmed by 9 bases and V by 5 bases; bases with no gene match: 8. The CDR3 coding sequence is TGTGCCAGCAGTCCCCTGGCTAGCGGGAGGGGTGAGCAGTTCTTC. It codes for CASSPLASGRGEQFF. Filled out from reference TRBV2 and TRBJ2-1, the complete variable domain reads EPEVTQTPSHQVTQMGQEVILRCVPISNHLYFYWYRQILGQKVEFLVSFYNNEISEKSEIFDDQFSVERPDGSNFTLKIRSTKLEDSAMYFCASSPLASGRGEQFFGPGTRLTVL.

Comment on this clonotype: A much larger clone lies one base from this, so it may be a read error. This chain joins TRBV29-1 and TRBJ2-3; D is unclear. This CDR3 has 11 residues. CDR1 SQVTM and CDR2 ANQGSEA come from the germline V gene. This chain's CDR3 is CSSTSTDTRYF. The CDR3 DNA reads as TGCAGCTCCACGAGCACAGATACGCGGTATTTT.

The CDR3 protein is CAITRKNQPQHF. CDR3 sequence (DNA): TGTGCGATAACGCGGAAGAATCAGCCCCAGCATTTT. The V gene is TRBV6-7, the J gene TRBJ1-5; D unclear. TRBV6-7 is an ORF, and what it does is uncertain. This CDR3 region has 12 residues.

On this clonotype: The junction and the germline gene differ at one end; a read error may be behind it. The V gene is TRBV12-3 or TRBV12-4, the J gene TRBJ2-1, with a possible D match to TRBD2 (5 bases). This CDR3 spans 14 amino acids. The CDR3 loop is CASRSSDGINEQFF. CDR3 DNA sequence: TGTGCCAGCAGGTCTTCAGACGGGATCAATGAACAGTTCTTC.

This clonotype was counted only a few times. V is TRBV27 and J is TRBJ1-2; D possibly corresponds to TRBD1 (5 bases). V was pared by 2 bases and J by 9 bases, with 10 bases between. The CDR3 contains 12 residues. CDR1 is MNHEY, CDR2 SMNVEV, per germline (reference sequence). CDR3 sequence (DNA): TGTGCCAGCAGTTTACGGGGGGGAAGCTACACCTTC. Amino acid sequence: CASSLRGGSYTF.

In its sample, this clonotype was seen a few times. This chain joins TRBV24-1 and TRBJ2-1; TRBD2 might be the D (6 bases). The V and J ends lost 3 bases and 5 bases respectively, with 19 bases between them. Per germline, CDR1 KGHDR and CDR2 SFDVKD. The CDR3 has 17 residues. CDR3 in amino acids: CATSDANIARDNNEQFF. The CDR3 region has the DNA TGTGCCACCAGTGATGCGAATATCGCGCGGGATAACAATGAGCAGTTCTTC.

A few counts support this clonotype. This chain links TRBV6-1 with TRBJ1-2; D unclear. The V gene's germline CDR1 is MNHNS and CDR2 SASEGT. V was shortened by 9 bases and J by 1 base, with 15 bases between the two germline ends. There are 14 residues in the CDR3. CDR3 protein: CARLTATSNYGYTF. CDR3 DNA: TGTGCCAGACTCACTGCCACCAGTAACTATGGCTACACCTTC.

V and J are TRBV20-1 and TRBJ1-6, with D perhaps matching TRBD1 (5 bases). Germline V lookup: CDR1 DFQATT, CDR2 SNEGSKA (reference sequence). The CDR3 is made up of 16 amino acids. Trimming shortened V by 2 bases and J by 11 bases, and 22 bases separated the two germline ends. In nucleotides, the CDR3 is TGCAGTGCTAGATTTGGGGCCTCCTCCCTTTGGACACCCCTCCACTTT. Encoded protein: CSARFGASSLWTPLHF.

This clonotype was seen only a few times. The chain joins TRBV20-1 to TRBJ2-7, with D perhaps TRBD2 (6 bases). The CDR3 is 17 amino acids. The V end was cut by 1 base, the J end by 2 bases, with 21 bases between. Germline V gives CDR1 DFQATT, CDR2 SNEGSKA (reference sequence). This chain's CDR3 is CSARGGGAVAAPYEQYF. In DNA, the CDR3 is TGCAGTGCTAGAGGAGGTGGAGCGGTAGCGGCCCCCTACGAGCAGTACTTC.

Note on this clonotype: An end of the junction does not agree with germline; a read error may underlie this. The J gene is TRBJ2-4, the V gene TRBV7-2, with TRBD2 matching 11 bases. The CDR3 has 16 residues. Germline CDR1 is SGHTA and CDR2 is FQGNSA. The CDR3 bases are TGTGCCAGCAGCTTATTAGCGGGAGGGCCGGTAAACATTCGGTACTTC. The encoded protein is CASSLLAGGPVNIRYF.

The rearrangement uses TRBV29-1 and TRBJ2-3; maybe TRBD2 (5 bases). Trimming pared 6 bases from V and 3 bases from J, leaving 13 bases between. The CDR3 has 13 residues. The germline V gene has CDR1 SQVTM and CDR2 ANQGSEA. The CDR3 nucleotides read TGCAGCGTGGATATACTAGTAACAGATACGCAGTATTTT. It encodes CSVDILVTDTQYF.

There are a few counts of this clonotype. The chain employs TRBV29-1 and TRBJ2-2; no reliable D call. Germline V CDR1 and CDR2: SQVTM, ANQGSEA. The CDR3 sequence is 15 residues long. With 6 bases removed from V and 0 bases from J, the gap between germline ends came to 14 bases. DNA for the CDR3: TGCAGCGTCACGCTAGGCCAGACGAACACCGGGGAGCTGTTTTTT. Amino acid sequence: CSVTLGQTNTGELFF.

The chain has TRBV27 and TRBJ2-4; 10 nucleotides line up with TRBD1. V trimming: 4 bases; J trimming: 6 bases; junction bases outside the gene matches: 0. Germline V gene lookup returns CDR1 MNHEY and CDR2 SMNVEV (reference sequence). The CDR3 has 13 amino acids. The CDR3 loop reads CASSWDRGNIQYF. CDR3 bases: TGTGCCAGCAGTTGGGACAGGGGAAACATTCAGTACTTC.

The chain combines TRBV30 with TRBJ1-1; TRBD1 matches 10 bases. Germline V gene data show CDR1 as GTSNPN and CDR2 as SVGIG (reference sequence). This CDR3 has 15 amino acids. With V trimmed by 5 bases and J by 5 bases, 11 bases remained unmatched. Written as DNA, the CDR3 is TGTGCCTGGGGGAATACCGGGACAGGGGATACTGAAGCTTTCTTT. Amino acids: CAWGNTGTGDTEAFF.

As regards this clonotype: Given a much more abundant clone one base away, this may be a read error. The rearrangement uses TRBV14 and TRBJ2-3; 10 bases agree with TRBD2. This CDR3 has 16 residues. The germline V gene has CDR1 SGHDN and CDR2 FVKESK. CDR3 coding DNA: TGTGCCGGCAGCCGTCGACTAGCGGGCAGCACAGATACGCAGTATTTT. Encoded protein: CAGSRRLAGSTDTQYF.

V is TRBV6-6 and J is TRBJ2-1, with 9 bases lining up with TRBD1. This CDR3 has 15 amino acids. After removal of 6 bases from V and 6 bases from J, the junction contained 9 bases not matched to a gene. Germline CDR1 and CDR2: MNHNY and SVGAGI (reference sequence). Written as DNA, the CDR3 is TGTGCCAGCAGGTATTCCCGGACAGGGGTCAATGAGCAGTTCTTC. Its translation: CASRYSRTGVNEQFF.

The chain recombines TRBV20-1 with TRBJ1-5; no reliable D call. In germline, CDR1 is DFQATT, CDR2 SNEGSKA (reference sequence). The CDR3 has 15 residues. Between the trimmed V and J ends, which lost 3 bases and 3 bases, there was a span of 15 bases. CDR3 coding DNA: TGCAGTGCTAGCCGAAGGCCACGGTCCAATCAGCCCCAGCATTTT. As protein: CSASRRPRSNQPQHF.

The chain is built from TRBV20-1 and TRBJ1-2; the match to TRBD1 covers 10 bases. CDR1 DFQATT and CDR2 SNEGSKA come from the germline V gene (reference sequence). CDR3 length: 17 amino acids. The ends lost 2 bases at V and 4 bases at J; junction bases unmatched: 13. In DNA, the CDR3 is TGCAGTGCTAGACCCCGGACAGGGGGGAGGTTGGTCTATGGCTACACCTTC. Translating it yields CSARPRTGGRLVYGYTF.

The rearrangement uses TRBV6-1 and TRBJ1-5; 7 bases are a match to TRBD1. CDR1 and CDR2 (germline): MNHNS, SASEGT. The V segment lost 6 bases and the J segment 7 bases; nucleotides outside the gene matches: 9. This CDR3 has 14 residues. CDR3 bases: TGTGCCAGCAGCGAAAGGGGGCAACGACAGCCCCAGCATTTT. Encoded protein: CASSERGQRQPQHF.

The chain has TRBV4-1 and TRBJ1-2; 7 nucleotides align to TRBD1. CDR3 size: 16 residues. With V trimmed by 4 bases and J by 2 bases, 10 bases remained unmatched. Germline CDR1 and CDR2: MGHRA and YSYEKL. In nucleotides, the CDR3 is TGCGCCAGCAGCCGGGCGACAGGGATAATAAACTATGGCTACACCTTC. Its translation: CASSRATGIINYGYTF.

This clonotype was detected only a few times. This chain joins TRBV20-1 and TRBJ1-4, with a tentative D call TRBD1 (5 bases). V lost 1 base and J lost 5, with 17 bases in between. The CDR3 runs 16 residues. The germline gives CDR1 DFQATT, CDR2 SNEGSKA (reference sequence). The CDR3 sequence is CSARARGGTENEKLFF. The CDR3 nucleotides are TGCAGTGCTAGAGCGAGGGGCGGGACGGAGAATGAAAAACTGTTTTTT.

With respect to this clonotype: Compared with germline, one end of the junction differs, possibly owing to a read error. This chain joins TRBV4-1 and TRBJ1-2, with TRBD1 matching 7 bases. The CDR3 runs to 16 residues. Germline lookup yields CDR1 MGHRA and CDR2 YSYEKL. The CDR3 spells CASSQVSPNRGYGYIF. CDR3 bases: TGCGCCAGCAGCCAAGTTTCTCCGAACAGGGGCTATGGCTACATCTTC.

The chain combines TRBV10-3 with TRBJ2-2; D gene unclear. CDR3 size: 11 residues. Deletions cut 8 bases from V and 7 bases from J, with 8 bases between. CDR1 and CDR2 (germline): ENHRY, SYGVKD. The CDR3 DNA reads as TGTGCCATCCGGAGTAGCGGGGAGCTGTTTTTT. It is translated as CAIRSSGELFF.

Of note for this clonotype: Just one base apart from a much larger clone, this may be a read error. The chain is built from TRBV10-3 and TRBJ2-3; 9 nucleotides line up with TRBD2. Germline V CDR1 and CDR2: ENHRY, SYGVKD. Losses at the gene ends were 6 bases for V and 2 bases for J; bases not matched to a gene: 0. CDR3 length: 13 residues. CDR3 residues: CAIRGLATDTQYF. CDR3 DNA: TGTGCCATCAGGGGACTAGCCACAGATACGCAGTATTTT.

This clonotype was counted a few times. J is TRBJ2-7 and V is TRBV18; a weak D match, TRBD2 (5 bases). CDR1 and CDR2 from the germline V gene are KGHSH and LQKENI. Trimming shortened V by 3 bases and J by 1 base, and 13 bases separated the two germline ends. The CDR3 runs 15 residues. The CDR3 bases are TGTGCCAGCTCACCGAGGCTAACGGGGTCCTACGAGCAGTACTTC. Protein: CASSPRLTGSYEQYF.

Only a few counts were recorded for this clonotype. The rearrangement uses TRBV5-1 and TRBJ2-1, with D possibly being TRBD2 (5 bases). Trimming left V 2 bases short and J 6 bases short, with 9 bases between. The CDR3 has 13 amino acids. Germline V gene lookup returns CDR1 SGHRS and CDR2 YFSETQ. The CDR3 spells CASSFTEGNEQFF. CDR3 DNA sequence: TGCGCCAGCAGCTTTACAGAGGGCAATGAGCAGTTCTTC.

This clonotype appeared a few times. This sequence joins TRBV4-1 and TRBJ2-3, with 9 nucleotides matching TRBD1. The CDR3 is made up of 16 amino acids. Germline CDR1 reads MGHRA; CDR2 reads YSYEKL. With 1 base clipped from V and 8 bases from J, the junction kept 10 bases outside the gene matches. This CDR3 is CASSQAADRGMGTQYF. As DNA, the CDR3 is TGCGCCAGCAGCCAAGCTGCGGACAGGGGAATGGGTACGCAGTATTTT.

The V call is TRBV18, the J call TRBJ1-2, with D tentatively TRBD1 (5 bases). The CDR3 has 15 amino acids. The V gene lost 3 bases and the J gene lost 5 bases, with 16 bases spanning the gap. Germline CDR1 is KGHSH and CDR2 is LQKENI. CDR3 in amino acids: CASSPGTESRYGYTF. The CDR3, as DNA: TGTGCCAGCTCACCGGGGACTGAAAGCCGGTATGGCTACACCTTC.

The rearrangement joins TRBV6-2 or TRBV6-3 to TRBJ2-3; 10 bases map to TRBD2. Germline CDR1 and CDR2: MNHEY and SVGEGT. CDR3 length: 18 amino acids. Trimming cost V 6 bases and J 2 bases; bases outside gene matches: 14. The CDR3 protein is CASSPLPGLANLTDTQYF. The CDR3 bases are TGTGCCAGCAGCCCACTTCCGGGACTAGCGAACCTCACAGATACGCAGTATTTT.

The V gene is TRBV4-2, the J gene TRBJ2-3; 8 positions match TRBD2. This CDR3 spans 15 amino acids. The germline V gene encodes CDR1 LGHNA and CDR2 YNFKEQ. J lost 3 bases, V lost 0 bases, and 2 bases had no gene match. The CDR3 loop reads CASSQDGGVTDTQYF. In DNA, the CDR3 is TGTGCCAGCAGCCAAGACGGGGGGGTGACAGATACGCAGTATTTT.